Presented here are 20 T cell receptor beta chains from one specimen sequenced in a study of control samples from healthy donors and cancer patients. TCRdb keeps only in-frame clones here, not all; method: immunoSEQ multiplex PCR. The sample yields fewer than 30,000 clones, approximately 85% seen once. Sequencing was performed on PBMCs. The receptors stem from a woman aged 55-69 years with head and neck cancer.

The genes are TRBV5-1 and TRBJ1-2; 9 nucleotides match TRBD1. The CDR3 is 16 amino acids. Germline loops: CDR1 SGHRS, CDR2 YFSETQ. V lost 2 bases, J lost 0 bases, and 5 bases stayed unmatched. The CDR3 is CASSFGTGSSNYGYTF. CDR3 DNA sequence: TGCGCCAGCAGCTTCGGGACAGGGTCGTCTAACTATGGCTACACCTTC.

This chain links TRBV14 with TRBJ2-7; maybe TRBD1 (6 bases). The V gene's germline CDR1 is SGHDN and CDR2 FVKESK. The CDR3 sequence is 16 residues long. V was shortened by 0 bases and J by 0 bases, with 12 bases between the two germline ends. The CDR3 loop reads CASSQDRGSYSYEQYF. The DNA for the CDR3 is TGTGCCAGCAGCCAAGATAGGGGGTCCTACTCCTACGAGCAGTACTTC.

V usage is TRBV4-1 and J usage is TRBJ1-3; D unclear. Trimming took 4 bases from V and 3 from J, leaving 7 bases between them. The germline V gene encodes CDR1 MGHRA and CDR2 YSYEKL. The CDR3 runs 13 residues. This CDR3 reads CASSPVNGNTIYF. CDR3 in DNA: TGCGCCAGCAGCCCCGTAAATGGAAACACCATATATTTT.

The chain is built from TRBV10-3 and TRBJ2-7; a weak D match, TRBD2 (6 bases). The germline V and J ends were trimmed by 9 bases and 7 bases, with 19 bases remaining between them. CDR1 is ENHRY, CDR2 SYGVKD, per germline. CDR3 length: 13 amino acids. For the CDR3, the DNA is TGTGCCATGGGGGGTTCCGGCCGTGAAGAGCAGTACTTC. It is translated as CAMGGSGREEQYF.

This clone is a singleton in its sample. The CDR3 reads CARGDVSGNTIYF. Written as DNA, the CDR3 is TGTGCCAGAGGGGATGTCTCTGGAAACACCATATATTTT. The gene calls are TRBV2 and TRBJ1-3; the D gene is possibly TRBD1 (5 bases). The germline V gene encodes CDR1 SNHLY and CDR2 FYNNEI. Trimming removed 9 bases at V and 0 bases at J, with 9 bases between. The CDR3 runs to 13 residues. The entire variable domain, with the rest obtained from reference TRBV2 and TRBJ1-3, is as follows: EPEVTQTPSHQVTQMGQEVILRCVPISNHLYFYWYRQILGQKVEFLVSFYNNEISEKSEIFDDQFSVERPDGSNFTLKIRSTKLEDSAMYFCARGDVSGNTIYFGEGSWLTVV.

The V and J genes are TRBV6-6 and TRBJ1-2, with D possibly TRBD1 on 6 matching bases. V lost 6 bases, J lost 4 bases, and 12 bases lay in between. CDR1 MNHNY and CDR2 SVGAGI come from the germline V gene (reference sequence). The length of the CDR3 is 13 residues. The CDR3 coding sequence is TGTGCCAGCAGCCCATCGGGGGCCTATGGCTACACCTTC. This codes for CASSPSGAYGYTF.

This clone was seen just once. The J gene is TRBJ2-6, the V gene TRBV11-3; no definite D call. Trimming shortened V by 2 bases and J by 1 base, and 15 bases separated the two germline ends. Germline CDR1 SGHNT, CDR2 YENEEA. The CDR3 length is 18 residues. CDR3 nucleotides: TGTGCCAGCAGCTTATCCGCAGGATCTTTGTCTGGGGCCAACGTCCTGACTTTC. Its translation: CASSLSAGSLSGANVLTF.

The CDR3 sequence is CSVPGAGVAGELFF. Written as DNA, the CDR3 is TGCAGCGTTCCCGGAGCAGGGGTTGCCGGGGAGCTGTTTTTT. The chain links TRBV29-1 to TRBJ2-2; possible D gene TRBD1, 6 bases. The germline V gene has CDR1 SQVTM and CDR2 ANQGSEA. V lost 5 bases and J 6 bases, leaving 16 bases between the germline ends. The CDR3 has 14 amino acids.

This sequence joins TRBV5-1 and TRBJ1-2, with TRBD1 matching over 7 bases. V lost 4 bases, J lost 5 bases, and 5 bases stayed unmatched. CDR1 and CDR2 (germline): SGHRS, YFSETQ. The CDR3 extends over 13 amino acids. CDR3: CASSPGTVYGYTF. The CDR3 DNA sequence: TGCGCCAGCAGCCCCGGGACAGTTTATGGCTACACCTTC.

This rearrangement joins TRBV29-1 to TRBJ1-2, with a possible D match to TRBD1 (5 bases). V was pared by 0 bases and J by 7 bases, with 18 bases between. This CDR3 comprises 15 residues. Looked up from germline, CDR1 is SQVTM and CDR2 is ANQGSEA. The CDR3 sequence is CSVEEAARQGRGYTF. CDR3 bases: TGCAGCGTTGAAGAAGCGGCGCGTCAGGGTCGTGGCTACACCTTC.

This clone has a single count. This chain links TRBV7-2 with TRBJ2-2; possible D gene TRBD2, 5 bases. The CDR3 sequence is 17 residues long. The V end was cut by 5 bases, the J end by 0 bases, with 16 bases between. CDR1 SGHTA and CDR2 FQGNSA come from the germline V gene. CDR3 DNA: TGTGCCAGCAGCCCCCGCCGGGGTCTTACGAACACCGGGGAGCTGTTTTTT. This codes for CASSPRRGLTNTGELFF. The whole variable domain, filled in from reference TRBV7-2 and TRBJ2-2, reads GAGVSQSPSNKVTEKGKDVELRCDPISGHTALYWYRQSLGQGLEFLIYFQGNSAPDKSGLPSDRFSAERTGGSVSTLTIQRTQQEDSAVYLCASSPRRGLTNTGELFFGEGSRLTVL.

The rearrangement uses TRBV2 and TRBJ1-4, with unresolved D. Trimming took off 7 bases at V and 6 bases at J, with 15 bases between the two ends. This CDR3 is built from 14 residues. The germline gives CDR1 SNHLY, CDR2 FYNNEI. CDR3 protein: CASKAEARDEKLFF. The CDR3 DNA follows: TGTGCCAGCAAGGCGGAGGCAAGGGATGAAAAACTGTTTTTT.

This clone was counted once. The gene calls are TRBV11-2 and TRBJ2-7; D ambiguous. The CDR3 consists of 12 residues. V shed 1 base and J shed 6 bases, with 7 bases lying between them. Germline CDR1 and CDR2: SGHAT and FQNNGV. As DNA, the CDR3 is TGTGCCAGCAGCTTAGGGCCTTCCGAGCAGTACTTC. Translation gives CASSLGPSEQYF.

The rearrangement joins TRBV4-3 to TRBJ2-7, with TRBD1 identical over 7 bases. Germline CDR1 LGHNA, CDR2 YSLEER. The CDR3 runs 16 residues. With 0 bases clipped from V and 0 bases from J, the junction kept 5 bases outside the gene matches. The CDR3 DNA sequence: TGCGCCAGCAGCCAAGATAGGACAGGTCGCTCCTACGAGCAGTACTTC. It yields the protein CASSQDRTGRSYEQYF.

The CDR3 is CSAQTSGTYEQYF. The CDR3 nucleotides read TGCAGCGCACAGACTAGCGGGACCTACGAGCAGTACTTC. This chain uses TRBV29-1 with TRBJ2-7, with 11 bases identical to TRBD2. V shed 7 bases, J shed 2 bases, and the junction held 4 bases outside the gene matches. CDR3 length: 13 residues. CDR1 and CDR2 from the germline V gene are SQVTM and ANQGSEA.

The CDR3 spells CASSLGQFYATQYF. The CDR3, as DNA: TGTGCCAGCAGCTTAGGCCAGTTTTACGCCACGCAGTATTTT. The V call is TRBV13, the J call TRBJ2-3; D is undetermined. The CDR3 consists of 14 residues. Trimming shortened V by 0 bases and J by 9 bases, and 13 bases separated the two germline ends. The germline gives CDR1 PRHDT, CDR2 FYEKMQ (reference sequence).

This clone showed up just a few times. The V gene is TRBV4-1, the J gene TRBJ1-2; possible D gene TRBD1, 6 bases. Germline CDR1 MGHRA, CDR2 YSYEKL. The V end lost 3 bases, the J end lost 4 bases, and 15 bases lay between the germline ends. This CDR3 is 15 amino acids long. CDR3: CASSHSTGSFYGYTF. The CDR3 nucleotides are TGCGCCAGCAGCCACTCGACAGGATCCTTCTATGGCTACACCTTC.

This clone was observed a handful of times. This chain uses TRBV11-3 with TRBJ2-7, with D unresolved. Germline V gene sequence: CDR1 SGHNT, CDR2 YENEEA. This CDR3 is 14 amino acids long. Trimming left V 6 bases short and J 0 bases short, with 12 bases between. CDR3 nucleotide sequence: TGTGCCAGCAGTCTTCAACAAAGCTCCTACGAGCAGTACTTC. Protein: CASSLQQSSYEQYF.

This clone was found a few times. This CDR3 is CASSLDRSGAQPLHF. The CDR3 DNA sequence: TGTGCCAGCAGCTTAGATCGGTCCGGGGCTCAACCCCTCCACTTT. The chain combines TRBV7-6 with TRBJ1-6; tentative D call: TRBD1 (5 bases). V was cut by 1 base and J by 12 bases, with 16 bases left in between. The CDR3 is made up of 15 amino acids. Germline V gene data show CDR1 as SGHVS and CDR2 as FNYEAQ.

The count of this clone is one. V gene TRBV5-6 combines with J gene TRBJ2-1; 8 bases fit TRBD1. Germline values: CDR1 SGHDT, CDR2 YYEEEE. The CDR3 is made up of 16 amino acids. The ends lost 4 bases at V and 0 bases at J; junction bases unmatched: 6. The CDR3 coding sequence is TGTGCCAGCAGCCTCTTTACAGGGGGCTCCTACAATGAGCAGTTCTTC. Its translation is CASSLFTGGSYNEQFF.